A single sample gave rise to the 15 T cell receptor beta chains below, sequenced in a study of OX40 agonist ivuxolimab in advanced cancers. TCRdb keeps only in-frame clones here, not all; method: immunoSEQ multiplex PCR. The table shows about 73,000 clones, with 80% to 90% occurring only once. The source material was CD4+ or CD8+ T cells sorted from blood, sampled in a trial of the OX40 agonist ivuxolimab. The receptors here all came from an adult with an advanced solid tumor such as melanoma, head and neck, liver or kidney cancer.

The chain employs TRBV11-3 and TRBJ1-1, with D perhaps matching TRBD1 (6 bases). Deletions cut 6 bases from V and 8 bases from J, with 10 bases between. The CDR3 has 11 residues. The germline V gene encodes CDR1 SGHNT and CDR2 YENEEA. The CDR3, as DNA: TGTGCCAGCAGTAAGCAGGGGGAAGCTTTCTTT. This sequence encodes CASSKQGEAFF.

The chain recombines TRBV9 with TRBJ2-3; D gene uncertain. The germline CDR1 and CDR2 sequences are SGDLS and YYNGEE. The CDR3 runs to 14 residues. V was shortened by 3 bases and J by 2 bases, with 10 bases between the two germline ends. The CDR3 region is CASSGNGLTDTQYF. The CDR3 DNA follows: TGTGCCAGCAGCGGTAACGGGCTCACAGATACGCAGTATTTT.

The V call is TRBV5-1, the J call TRBJ2-1; D gene unclear. Germline V gene data show CDR1 as SGHRS and CDR2 as YFSETQ. The V and J ends lost 0 bases and 9 bases respectively, with 10 bases between them. There are 13 residues in the CDR3. CDR3 nucleotides: TGCGCCAGCAGCTTGGATGGCCGTGGTGAGCAGTTCTTC. Protein sequence: CASSLDGRGEQFF.

In the case of this clone: At one boundary the junction diverges from the germline segment, which might be a read error. The chain uses TRBV7-7 and TRBJ1-2, with a weak D call TRBD1 (6 bases). The CDR3 extends over 13 amino acids. Germline V lookup: CDR1 SSHAT, CDR2 FNYEAQ (reference sequence). The CDR3, as DNA: TGTGCTAGCAGCTTACAGGGACGGTATGGCTACACCTTC. Its protein product is CASSLQGRYGYTF. Drawing the rest from reference TRBV7-7 and TRBJ1-2, the complete variable domain is GAGVSQSPRYKVTKRGQDVTLRCDPISSHATLYWYQQALGQGPEFLTYFNYEAQPDKSGLPSDRFSAERPEGSISTLTIQRTEQRDSAMYRCASSLQGRYGYTFGSGTRLTVV.

The J gene is TRBJ1-3, the V gene TRBV18; possible D gene TRBD1, 5 bases. Per germline, CDR1 KGHSH and CDR2 LQKENI. Trimming took 3 bases from V and 3 from J, leaving 18 bases between them. The CDR3 has 17 residues. CDR3 region: CASSPPPGGAYGNTIYF. CDR3 DNA: TGTGCCAGCTCACCTCCCCCGGGTGGGGCATATGGAAACACCATATATTTT.

V and J are TRBV19 and TRBJ2-3; D remains ambiguous. V lost 6 bases and J 1 base, leaving 11 bases between the germline ends. The germline V gene encodes CDR1 LNHDA and CDR2 SQIVND (reference sequence). This CDR3 is built from 14 residues. CDR3 nucleotide sequence: TGTGCCAGTAGCCCACATCGGGGCACAGATACGCAGTATTTT. Its translation: CASSPHRGTDTQYF.

The rearrangement joins TRBV19 to TRBJ2-4, with 7 bases matching TRBD1. V lost 5 bases, J lost 4 bases, and 5 bases stayed unmatched. CDR1 is LNHDA, CDR2 SQIVND, per germline (reference sequence). The CDR3 contains 14 residues. CDR3 loop: CASSSQGRKNIQYF. In DNA form, the CDR3 reads TGTGCCAGTAGTTCACAGGGGCGGAAAAACATTCAGTACTTC.

The rearrangement uses TRBV29-1 and TRBJ1-3; 9 bases map to TRBD1. This CDR3 comprises 14 residues. From germline, CDR1 is SQVTM and CDR2 ANQGSEA. V was clipped by 6 bases and J by 3 bases; unmatched bases: 6. CDR3 loop: CSVTGGAFGNTIYF. DNA of the CDR3: TGCAGCGTCACAGGGGGCGCGTTTGGAAACACCATATATTTT.

The J gene is TRBJ1-5, the V gene TRBV28; 7 nucleotides align to TRBD1. The junction had 5 bases not matched to a gene; V was cut back by 5 bases and J by 4 bases. Looked up from germline, CDR1 is MDHEN and CDR2 is SYDVKM. The CDR3 runs 14 residues. CDR3 coding DNA: TGTGCCAGCAGTGGCCGGGACAGAAATCAGCCCCAGCATTTT. This sequence encodes CASSGRDRNQPQHF.

The rearrangement uses TRBV4-1 and TRBJ2-1, with TRBD2 identical over 13 bases. This CDR3 has 20 amino acids. CDR1 and CDR2 (germline): MGHRA, YSYEKL. V was pared by 4 bases and J by 7 bases, with 19 bases of the junction left unmatched. CDR3 sequence (DNA): TGCGCCAGCAGCCCCTCCCCGACTAGCGGGAGGCGGGGACGTAAGAATGAGCAGTTCTTC. It is translated as CASSPSPTSGRRGRKNEQFF.

The gene calls are TRBV5-1 and TRBJ2-5; D is unclear. Between the trimmed V and J ends, which lost 0 bases and 4 bases, there was a span of 4 bases. The CDR3 is 12 amino acids. Germline CDR1 SGHRS, CDR2 YFSETQ. CDR3 DNA sequence: TGCGCCAGCAGCTTGGAGGGAGAGACCCAGTACTTC. Residues: CASSLEGETQYF. The full variable domain, completed using reference TRBV5-1 and TRBJ2-5, is KAGVTQTPRYLIKTRGQQVTLSCSPISGHRSVSWYQQTPGQGLQFLFEYFSETQRNKGNFPGRFSGRQFSNSRSEMNVSTLELGDSALYLCASSLEGETQYFGPGTRLLVL.

The chain uses TRBV9 and TRBJ2-1; TRBD1 matches 9 bases. Trimming took 2 bases from V and 10 from J; bases not matched to a gene: 4. Germline loops: CDR1 SGDLS, CDR2 YYNGEE. This CDR3 is 13 amino acids long. In DNA, the CDR3 is TGTGCCAGCAGCGTCGAGACAGGGGGGGAGCAGTTCTTC. Translating it yields CASSVETGGEQFF.

This chain uses TRBV6-6 with TRBJ1-3; no clear D gene. Germline V gene data show CDR1 as MNHNY and CDR2 as SVGAGI (reference sequence). The CDR3 contains 14 residues. V was cut by 0 bases and J by 8 bases, with 11 bases left in between. The CDR3 reads CASSYSNLGDTIYF. The DNA for the CDR3 is TGTGCCAGCAGTTACTCGAATCTTGGCGACACCATATATTTT.

V usage is TRBV4-1 and J usage is TRBJ2-7, with D tentatively TRBD2 (6 bases). Between the trimmed V and J ends, which lost 0 bases and 5 bases, there was a span of 14 bases. Germline V gene sequence: CDR1 MGHRA, CDR2 YSYEKL. This CDR3 comprises 15 residues. In DNA, the CDR3 is TGCGCCAGCAGCCAAGAGAGGGAGGCCCGCCACGAGCAGTACTTC. Its translation is CASSQEREARHEQYF.

This clone was seen just once. The chain is built from TRBV27 and TRBJ1-6, with D tentatively TRBD1 (6 bases). The CDR3 extends over 16 amino acids. Germline CDR1 MNHEY, CDR2 SMNVEV (reference sequence). Trimming took off 4 bases at V and 0 bases at J, with 10 bases between the two ends. CDR3 region: CASSSTGSSYNSPLHF. The DNA of the CDR3 is TGTGCCAGCAGTTCCACAGGGAGCTCCTATAATTCACCCCTCCACTTT.